This TCR beta chain was obtained from a study of T cells after yellow fever vaccination. Trimming took 5 bases from V and 10 from J; bases not matched to a gene: 7. This CDR3 is 14 amino acids long. Germline CDR1 reads SGHAT; CDR2 reads FQNNGV. TCRdb re-derived calls from the 5' RACE reads in MiXCR, one entry per CDR3 protein. This table holds about 340,000 distinct CDR3 sequences, about an eighth found once. This clonotype was observed a handful of times. The antigen remains undetermined. Study results and caveats: A faster peak, day 5 versus 15, was reached by the weaker secondary response.

The V call is TRBV11-2, the J call TRBJ1-6, with TRBD1 identical over 8 bases. The clonotype was recovered from a man between 18 and 29 years old who received the YFV17D yellow fever vaccine. The material was CD4+ T cells sorted from PBMCs, obtained 15 days after the yellow fever booster vaccination. DNA for the CDR3: TGTGCCAGCAGCGAAGACAGGGGAGGATCACCCCTCCACTTT. Protein product: CASSEDRGGSPLHF.